The next 20 T cell receptor beta chains were all read from a single sample in a study of T cell repertoires in cytomegalovirus infection. Their antigens remain unidentified. TCRdb fed the reads into MiXCR, producing one record per CDR3 protein. The profile shows about 700,000 distinct CDR3 sequences, about 33% of them singletons. The material sequenced was cultured PBMCs, taken from culture after CMV antigen stimulation. These receptors originate from a human donor in good health (CMV status not recorded). Some clones in this sample may be carry-over from other donors' samples.

In the case of this clonotype: A much larger clone lies a single base off, so this may be a read error. The gene calls are TRBV7-2 and TRBJ2-5; 11 bases line up with TRBD2. The CDR3 is 17 residues long. Trimming cost V 2 bases and J 0 bases; bases outside gene matches: 5. CDR1 is SGHTA and CDR2 is FQGNSA in the germline V gene. DNA for the CDR3: TGTGCCAGCAGCTTATTAGCGGGGGGGGGGTACCAAGAGACCCAGTACTTC. It is translated as CASSLLAGGGYQETQYF.

CDR3 region: CASSSPRVSETQYF. The DNA for the CDR3 is TGTGCCAGCAGCTCCCCGAGGGTCTCGGAGACCCAGTACTTC. The chain couples TRBV7-2 to TRBJ2-5, with D maybe TRBD2 (5 bases). Between the trimmed V and J ends, which lost 4 bases and 5 bases, there was a span of 14 bases. In germline, CDR1 is SGHTA, CDR2 FQGNSA. There are 14 residues in the CDR3.

The J gene is TRBJ1-2, the V gene TRBV20-1; 7 positions agree with TRBD1. Trimming took 0 bases from V and 0 from J; bases not matched to a gene: 4. There are 15 residues in the CDR3. Germline-derived CDR1 and CDR2 are DFQATT and SNEGSKA (reference sequence). In nucleotides, the CDR3 is TGCAGTGCTAGAGATCTGACAGGGCCTAACTATGGCTACACCTTC. Protein: CSARDLTGPNYGYTF.

This clonotype was counted a few times. This chain uses TRBV7-2 with TRBJ2-1, with 7 bases aligning to TRBD2. With V trimmed by 8 bases and J by 4 bases, 5 bases remained unmatched. The length of the CDR3 is 13 residues. Germline CDR1 SGHTA, CDR2 FQGNSA. The DNA of the CDR3 is TGTGCCAGCCAAGCGGGAAATTACAATGAGCAGTTCTTC. This codes for CASQAGNYNEQFF.

This clonotype has more than one count but fewer than ten. CDR3 bases: TGTGCCAGCCCTCGGGAGCGGGGTTCCTACAATGAGCAGTTCTTC. This codes for CASPRERGSYNEQFF. V gene TRBV6-1 combines with J gene TRBJ2-1; 7 positions match TRBD2. Germline lookup yields CDR1 MNHNS and CDR2 SASEGT. V shed 8 bases and J 1 base; nucleotides not matched to a gene: 8. CDR3 size: 15 residues.

J is TRBJ1-4 and V is TRBV7-9; 8 bases are a match to TRBD1. Germline V gene lookup returns CDR1 SEHNR and CDR2 FQNEAQ (reference sequence). CDR3 length: 15 residues. V lost 2 bases, J lost 8 bases, and 7 bases stayed unmatched. This CDR3 is CASSLLTGAGEKLFF. In DNA, the CDR3 is TGTGCCAGCAGCTTATTGACAGGGGCAGGAGAAAAACTGTTTTTT.

This chain connects TRBV7-9 to TRBJ2-1; no reliable D call. The CDR3 totals 12 residues. V was clipped by 4 bases and J by 7 bases, with 8 bases between them. Germline CDR1 SEHNR, CDR2 FQNEAQ (reference sequence). The DNA of the CDR3 is TGTGCCAGCAGCTCCCAAACTAATGAGCAGTTCTTC. It is translated as CASSSQTNEQFF.

The V call is TRBV5-6, the J call TRBJ2-3, with a possible D match to TRBD2 (5 bases). This CDR3 region has 14 residues. Trimming took 7 bases from V and 6 from J, leaving 18 bases between them. Germline CDR1 is SGHDT and CDR2 is YYEEEE. CDR3 residues: CASGSRGTADTQYF. CDR3 in DNA: TGTGCCAGCGGGAGTCGCGGAACCGCGGATACGCAGTATTTT.

This sequence joins TRBV6-2 or TRBV6-3 and TRBJ1-2; possible D gene TRBD1, 6 bases. V was clipped by 4 bases and J by 6 bases, with 12 bases between them. CDR1 MNHEY and CDR2 SVGEGT come from the germline V gene. This CDR3 has 13 residues. CDR3 sequence: CASSSGQHHGYTF. CDR3 DNA sequence: TGTGCCAGCAGTTCAGGACAGCACCATGGCTACACCTTC.

The chain recombines TRBV6-1 with TRBJ1-5; possibly TRBD1 for D (5 bases). V shed 3 bases and J shed 4 bases, with 13 bases lying between them. CDR3 length: 15 residues. Germline V gene sequence: CDR1 MNHNS, CDR2 SASEGT. This chain's CDR3 is CASSDRRVGNQPQHF. The CDR3 bases are TGTGCCAGCAGTGATCGCAGGGTTGGTAATCAGCCCCAGCATTTT.

This sequence joins TRBV5-1 and TRBJ2-1; TRBD2 aligns across 11 bases. This CDR3 has 16 residues. The junction had 6 bases not matched to a gene; V was cut back by 4 bases and J by 3 bases. Germline V lookup: CDR1 SGHRS, CDR2 YFSETQ. Here the CDR3 DNA reads TGCGCCAGCAGCCAGACCGGGACTAGCGGCTACAATGAGCAGTTCTTC. Its protein product is CASSQTGTSGYNEQFF.

The V call is TRBV20-1, the J call TRBJ2-7; D is perhaps TRBD1 (6 bases). The V and J ends lost 4 bases and 3 bases respectively, with 10 bases between them. The CDR3 consists of 12 residues. Germline loops: CDR1 DFQATT, CDR2 SNEGSKA (reference sequence). In nucleotides, the CDR3 is TGCAGTGCTAAACAGGGAGACTACGAGCAGTACTTC. Translation gives CSAKQGDYEQYF.

The chain links TRBV7-9 to TRBJ2-7; 11 bases are a match to TRBD1. The CDR3 spans 16 residues. CDR1 and CDR2 (germline): SEHNR, FQNEAQ (reference sequence). The J segment lost 3 bases and the V segment lost 5 bases, leaving 9 bases of the junction unmatched. CDR3 in DNA: TGTGCCAGCAGCCCACTGGAGGGGACAGGGGGCTACGAGCAGTACTTC. This translates into CASSPLEGTGGYEQYF.

The J gene is TRBJ2-7, the V gene TRBV5-1; 8 nucleotides agree with TRBD1. The V gene end was trimmed by 4 bases and the J gene end by 1 base; junction bases not matched to a gene: 4. The germline V gene has CDR1 SGHRS and CDR2 YFSETQ. The CDR3 has 14 residues. CDR3 nucleotides: TGCGCCAGCAGCGGTGGGACAGGTTCCTACGAGCAGTACTTC. This translates into CASSGGTGSYEQYF.

The DNA of the CDR3 is TGTGCCATCAGTGAGTGGACTAGCGGGGGGCCTATCTCGTACAATGAGCAGTTCTTC. Its protein product is CAISEWTSGGPISYNEQFF. The chain combines TRBV10-3 with TRBJ2-1; 14 bases align to TRBD2. V shed 1 base and J 4 bases; nucleotides not matched to a gene: 9. This CDR3 has 19 amino acids. Germline assignment: CDR1 ENHRY and CDR2 SYGVKD.

This clonotype showed up just a few times. The CDR3 region has the DNA TGTGCCAGCACCGAAGGAACAGGGAGCTATGGCTACACCTTC. Its protein product is CASTEGTGSYGYTF. This chain joins TRBV2 and TRBJ1-2, with D perhaps matching TRBD1 (6 bases). V dropped 7 bases and J dropped 4 bases, with 16 bases sitting between them. From germline, CDR1 is SNHLY and CDR2 FYNNEI. This CDR3 comprises 14 residues.

The gene calls are TRBV30 and TRBJ1-1; D might be TRBD1 (5 bases). The CDR3 covers 14 residues. Trimming cost V 4 bases and J 1 base, with 13 bases left between them. The V gene's germline CDR1 is GTSNPN and CDR2 SVGIG (reference sequence). DNA for the CDR3: TGTGCCTGGATACATCAGGGAGCGAACACTGAAGCTTTCTTT. This translates into CAWIHQGANTEAFF.

V is TRBV7-9 and J is TRBJ2-5; 9 nucleotides align to TRBD2. Germline V gene data show CDR1 as SEHNR and CDR2 as FQNEAQ (reference sequence). This CDR3 is 17 amino acids long. The junction had 11 bases not matched to a gene; V was cut back by 2 bases and J by 4 bases. The CDR3 DNA follows: TGTGCCAGCAGCTTATCGTATAGCGGGAGTTTCCGAGAGACCCAGTACTTC. Protein sequence: CASSLSYSGSFRETQYF.

V gene TRBV6-5 combines with J gene TRBJ1-2, with a weak D call TRBD1 (6 bases). Per germline, CDR1 MNHEY and CDR2 SVGAGI. The length of the CDR3 is 13 residues. V was shortened by 7 bases and J by 2 bases, with 11 bases between the two germline ends. Here the CDR3 reads CASNLDRNYGYTF. The CDR3 DNA reads as TGTGCCAGCAACCTCGACAGGAACTATGGCTACACCTTC.

The chain carries TRBV6-6 and TRBJ2-3; tentatively, D is TRBD2 (5 bases). The CDR3 contains 13 residues. Looked up from germline, CDR1 is MNHNY and CDR2 is SVGAGI (reference sequence). The V end lost 5 bases, the J end lost 4 bases, and 10 bases lay between the germline ends. As DNA, the CDR3 is TGTGCCAGCAGTGACTACAGAGCAGATACGCAGTATTTT. This sequence encodes CASSDYRADTQYF.